The 22 T cell receptor beta chains presented below share a single source sample, sequenced in a study of somatic mutations in cytotoxic T cells in rheumatoid arthritis. TCRdb keeps only in-frame clones here, not all; method: immunoSEQ multiplex PCR. The table includes 8,500 to 13,000 clones, roughly 73% detected once. Sequencing input: CD8+ T cells sorted from blood. Receptors originate from a man between 60 and 75 years old in good health.

V usage is TRBV5-1 and J usage is TRBJ2-1; D may match TRBD1 or TRBD2 (5 bases each). The CDR3 spans 15 residues. Germline-derived CDR1 and CDR2 are SGHRS and YFSETQ. Trimming shortened V by 3 bases and J by 4 bases, and 14 bases separated the two germline ends. CDR3 in DNA: TGCGCCAGCAGCTCCCGAGGGACGGAGTACAATGAGCAGTTCTTC. It encodes CASSSRGTEYNEQFF.

V is TRBV25-1 and J is TRBJ1-2; 10 bases align to TRBD1. The junction had 0 bases not matched to a gene; V was cut back by 1 base and J by 7 bases. Germline V gene data show CDR1 as MGHDK and CDR2 as SYGVNS. The CDR3 spans 13 residues. This chain's CDR3 is CASSEWTGGGYTF. The CDR3 nucleotides are TGTGCCAGCAGTGAATGGACAGGGGGTGGCTACACCTTC.

This clone was observed once. In DNA, the CDR3 is TGTGCCAGCAGCTTACTAGCGGGAAGGCAAGAGACCCAGTACTTC. It is translated as CASSLLAGRQETQYF. The V gene is TRBV13, the J gene TRBJ2-5; 9 bases are shared with TRBD2. V shed 2 bases, J shed 2 bases, and the junction held 3 bases outside the gene matches. Germline loops: CDR1 PRHDT, CDR2 FYEKMQ (reference sequence). This CDR3 has 15 amino acids.

The genes are TRBV7-8 and TRBJ2-5; D may be TRBD1 (6 bases). Trimming stripped 1 base from V and 5 bases from J, with 11 bases between. The CDR3 contains 14 residues. The germline gives CDR1 SGHVS, CDR2 FQNEAQ. In DNA form, the CDR3 reads TGTGCCAGCAGCTTAGACACAGGGTGGGAGACCCAGTACTTC. As protein: CASSLDTGWETQYF.

By sample fraction, this clone is medium-sized. The gene calls are TRBV5-4 and TRBJ2-7, with D uncertain. V lost 5 bases and J lost 5, with 11 bases in between. The length of the CDR3 is 12 residues. Germline loops: CDR1 SGHNT, CDR2 YYREEE (reference sequence). The CDR3 here is CASSFGSDEQYF. The CDR3 nucleotides are TGTGCCAGCAGTTTTGGATCGGACGAGCAGTACTTC.

This clone has a handful of counts. The V gene is TRBV28, the J gene TRBJ2-1; D not resolved. This CDR3 has 15 residues. Germline CDR1 and CDR2: MDHEN and SYDVKM. The V and J ends lost 4 bases and 5 bases respectively, with 15 bases between them. The CDR3 loop is CASSYTGLRNNEQFF. In nucleotides, the CDR3 is TGTGCCAGCAGTTACACGGGTCTACGAAACAATGAGCAGTTCTTC.

This clone showed up just a few times. V usage is TRBV21-1 and J usage is TRBJ2-1; the table's D gene call, TRBD1, was not cross checked with the DNA. TRBV21-1 is recorded as a pseudogene. This CDR3 has 17 amino acids. The CDR3 loop is CASSPGKGALSYNEQFF. The CDR3 DNA sequence: TGTGCCAGCAGCCCGGGGAAGGGGGCCCTATCCTACAATGAGCAGTTCTTC.

The chain combines TRBV4-3 with TRBJ2-2; D remains unclear. Deletions cut 8 bases from V and 5 bases from J, with 15 bases between. This CDR3 contains 14 residues. Per the germline V gene, CDR1 is LGHNA and CDR2 is YSLEER. The CDR3 region is CASRLTTETGELFF. DNA for the CDR3: TGCGCCAGCCGCCTCACTACCGAAACCGGGGAGCTGTTTTTT.

This clone was found a few times. V gene TRBV28 combines with J gene TRBJ1-5; no clear D gene. The ends were cut back, 7 bases at V and 4 bases at J, with 5 bases in the middle. This CDR3 comprises 11 residues. Germline V CDR1 and CDR2: MDHEN, SYDVKM. The CDR3 spells CASTHNQPQHF. Here the CDR3 DNA reads TGTGCCAGCACTCATAATCAGCCCCAGCATTTT.

V and J are TRBV11-2 and TRBJ2-1; TRBD2 aligns across 13 bases. Germline lookup yields CDR1 SGHAT and CDR2 FQNNGV. V lost 5 bases to trimming and J lost 9 bases; unmatched junction nucleotides: 10. The CDR3 runs to 16 residues. DNA of the CDR3: TGTGCCAGCAGCCAGACACTAGCGGGGGGGCGGGGTGAGCAGTTCTTC. As protein: CASSQTLAGGRGEQFF.

The V call is TRBV7-8, the J call TRBJ2-3, with unresolved D. From germline, CDR1 is SGHVS and CDR2 FQNEAQ. The CDR3 is made up of 13 amino acids. The V end was cut by 4 bases, the J end by 3 bases, with 8 bases between. CDR3 sequence: CASSSTPTDTQYF. DNA of the CDR3: TGTGCCAGCAGCTCTACCCCGACAGATACGCAGTATTTT.

This chain joins TRBV7-9 and TRBJ2-1, with D unresolved. This CDR3 region has 12 residues. CDR1 is SEHNR, CDR2 FQNEAQ, per germline (reference sequence). Deletions cut 1 base from V and 9 bases from J, with 7 bases between. DNA for the CDR3: TGTGCCAGCAGCTTAGATCTGGGTGAGCAGTTCTTC. Amino acid sequence: CASSLDLGEQFF.

V usage is TRBV11-2 and J usage is TRBJ2-1, with 7 bases matching TRBD1. Looked up from germline, CDR1 is SGHAT and CDR2 is FQNNGV. This CDR3 is built from 13 residues. V shed 4 bases and J 9 bases; nucleotides not matched to a gene: 6. CDR3 bases: TGTGCCAGCAGCTCGCAGGGGGTCGGTGAGCAGTTCTTC. Protein: CASSSQGVGEQFF. The full variable domain, with the rest looked up from reference TRBV11-2 and TRBJ2-1, is EAGVAQSPRYKIIEKRQSVAFWCNPISGHATLYWYQQILGQGPKLLIQFQNNGVVDDSQLPKDRFSAERLKGVDSTLKIQPAKLEDSAVYLCASSSQGVGEQFFGPGTRLTVL.

The genes are TRBV6-1 and TRBJ1-1; D is uncertain. The CDR3 runs 11 residues. Trimming removed 7 bases at V and 1 base at J, with 4 bases between. CDR1 and CDR2 from the germline V gene are MNHNS and SASEGT. The chain's CDR3 is CASIRNTEAFF. In DNA, the CDR3 is TGTGCCAGCATCCGGAACACTGAAGCTTTCTTT.

This clone came up a few times. The chain joins TRBV9 to TRBJ2-3; D is possibly TRBD1 or TRBD2 (6 bases each). V was shortened by 4 bases and J by 5 bases, with 11 bases between the two germline ends. The CDR3 extends over 13 amino acids. Germline V CDR1 and CDR2: SGDLS, YYNGEE. CDR3 DNA: TGTGCCAGCAGCTCCGGAGGGGGAGATACGCAGTATTTT. It encodes CASSSGGGDTQYF.

The chain links TRBV27 to TRBJ2-7; D unclear. The CDR3 extends over 15 amino acids. V was clipped by 4 bases and J by 0 bases, with 13 bases between them. Germline CDR1 and CDR2: MNHEY and SMNVEV (reference sequence). CDR3 amino acids: CASSSLDRSSYEQYF. CDR3 in DNA: TGTGCCAGCAGTTCCTTGGACCGTAGCTCCTACGAGCAGTACTTC.

There are a few counts of this clone. The genes are TRBV7-3 and TRBJ2-3, with D maybe TRBD1 (5 bases). CDR1 is SGHTA, CDR2 FQGTGA, per germline. CDR3 length: 15 residues. V shed 0 bases and J shed 5 bases, with 12 bases lying between them. CDR3 bases: TGTGCCAGCAGCTTAACAGGGGCGCTGGTAGATACGCAGTATTTT. Translating it yields CASSLTGALVDTQYF.

This clone was detected a few times. In nucleotides, the CDR3 is TGCGCCAGCAGCCCTCTGGAAGGGTACAACTATGGCTACACCTTC. It is translated as CASSPLEGYNYGYTF. The chain has TRBV5-1 and TRBJ1-2; the D is unclear. Germline-derived CDR1 and CDR2 are SGHRS and YFSETQ. V was pared by 4 bases and J by 2 bases, with 15 bases between. CDR3 size: 15 residues.

This clone occurred once. The rearrangement joins TRBV7-9 to TRBJ1-1, with D possibly being TRBD1 (5 bases). V was clipped by 3 bases and J by 4 bases, with 12 bases between them. CDR1 is SEHNR, CDR2 FQNEAQ, per germline (reference sequence). The CDR3 covers 14 residues. The chain's CDR3 is CASSLIFGGTEAFF. Written as DNA, the CDR3 is TGTGCCAGCAGCTTGATCTTTGGGGGCACTGAAGCTTTCTTT.

The CDR3 spells CSAWGGGTWTEAFF. As DNA, the CDR3 is TGCAGCGCCTGGGGTGGGGGGACATGGACTGAAGCTTTCTTT. The chain links TRBV29-1 to TRBJ1-1, with D perhaps matching TRBD1 (6 bases). CDR1 is SQVTM, CDR2 ANQGSEA, per germline. V shed 7 bases and J shed 5 bases, with 20 bases lying between them. This CDR3 spans 14 amino acids.

The chain recombines TRBV5-8 with TRBJ2-5, with 9 bases identical to TRBD1. The CDR3 contains 15 residues. The germline V gene encodes CDR1 SGHTS and CDR2 YDEGEE. Trimming cost V 0 bases and J 5 bases; bases outside gene matches: 5. Here the CDR3 reads CASSLDGTGFETQYF. CDR3 in DNA: TGTGCCAGCAGCTTGGACGGGACAGGGTTTGAGACCCAGTACTTC.

The chain joins TRBV2 to TRBJ1-1, with D maybe TRBD1 (6 bases). The germline V gene encodes CDR1 SNHLY and CDR2 FYNNEI. Trimming took off 8 bases at V and 0 bases at J, with 13 bases between the two ends. The CDR3 is 14 residues long. The CDR3 loop reads CASVGGTLNTEAFF. CDR3 DNA sequence: TGTGCCAGCGTGGGGGGGACACTGAACACTGAAGCTTTCTTT.